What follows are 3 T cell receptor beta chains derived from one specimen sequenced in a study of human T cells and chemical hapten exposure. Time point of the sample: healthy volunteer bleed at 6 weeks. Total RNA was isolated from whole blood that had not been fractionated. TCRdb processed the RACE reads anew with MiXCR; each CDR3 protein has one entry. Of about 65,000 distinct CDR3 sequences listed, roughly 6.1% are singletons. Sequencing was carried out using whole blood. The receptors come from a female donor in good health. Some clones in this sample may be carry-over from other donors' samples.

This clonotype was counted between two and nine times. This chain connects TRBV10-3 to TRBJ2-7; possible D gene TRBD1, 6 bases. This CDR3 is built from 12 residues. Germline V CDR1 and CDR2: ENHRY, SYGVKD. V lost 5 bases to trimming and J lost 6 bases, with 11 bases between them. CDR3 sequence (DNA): TGTGCCATCAGTACGGAGGACAGCGAGCAGTACTTC. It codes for CAISTEDSEQYF.

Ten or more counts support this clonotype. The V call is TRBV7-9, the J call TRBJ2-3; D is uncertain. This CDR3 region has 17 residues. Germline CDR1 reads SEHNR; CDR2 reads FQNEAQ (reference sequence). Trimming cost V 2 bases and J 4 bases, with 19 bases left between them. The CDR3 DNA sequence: TGTGCCAGCAGCTTAACGGCCGGTGGTAGGGCGCCAGATACGCAGTATTTT. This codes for CASSLTAGGRAPDTQYF.

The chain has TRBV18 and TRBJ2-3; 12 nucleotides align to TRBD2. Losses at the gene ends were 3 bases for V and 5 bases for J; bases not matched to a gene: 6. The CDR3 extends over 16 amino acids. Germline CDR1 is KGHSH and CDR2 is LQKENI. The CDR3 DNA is TGTGCCAGCTCACCCACCGGACTAGCGGGACGAGATACGCAGTATTTT. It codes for CASSPTGLAGRDTQYF.